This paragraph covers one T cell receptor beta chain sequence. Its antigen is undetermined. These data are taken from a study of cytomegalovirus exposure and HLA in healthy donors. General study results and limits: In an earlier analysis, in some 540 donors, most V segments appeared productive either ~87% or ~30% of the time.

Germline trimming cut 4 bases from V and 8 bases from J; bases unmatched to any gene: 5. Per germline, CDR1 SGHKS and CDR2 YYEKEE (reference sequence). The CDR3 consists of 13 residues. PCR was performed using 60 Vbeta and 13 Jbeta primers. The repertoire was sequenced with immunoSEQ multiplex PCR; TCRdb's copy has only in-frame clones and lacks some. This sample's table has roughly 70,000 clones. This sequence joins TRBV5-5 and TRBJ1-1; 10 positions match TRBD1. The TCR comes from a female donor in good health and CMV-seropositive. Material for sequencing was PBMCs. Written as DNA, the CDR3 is TGTGCCAGCAGCGACAGGGGGCGCGAGGAAGCTTTCTTT. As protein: CASSDRGREEAFF.